The sequence of this T cell receptor beta chain was determined in a study of control samples from healthy donors and cancer patients. Generated by immunoSEQ multiplex PCR, the TCRdb table keeps only in-frame clones and is missing some. The repertoire holds 90,000 to 150,000 clones, about 83% seen once, with about 12% in the top ten. Only one count was recorded for this clone. The germline V gene has CDR1 MGHRA and CDR2 YSYEKL. Trimming removed 0 bases from V and 8 bases from J, with 12 bases in between. This CDR3 contains 14 residues. Sequencing used blood. The sequence was collected from a man between 25 and 39 years old in good health. The chain couples TRBV4-1 to TRBJ2-3; D is unresolved. CDR3 sequence: CASSQDGQLTTQYF. In DNA form, the CDR3 reads TGCGCCAGCAGCCAAGATGGGCAGCTTACTACGCAGTATTTT.